These 10 T cell receptor beta chains originate from one sample sequenced in a study of siplizumab effects on memory and regulatory T cells. The data were produced by immunoSEQ multiplex PCR, yet TCRdb's version contains in-frame clones alone and is incomplete. The data contain some 100,000 clones, more than 85% of them singletons. The sequencing input was CD4+ T cells sorted from blood. These receptors were taken from a human donor in good health.

This chain uses TRBV7-2 with TRBJ2-5, with TRBD1 identical over 8 bases. Germline CDR1 is SGHTA and CDR2 is FQGNSA. V gave up 8 bases and J gave up 2 bases; unmatched junction bases: 4. This CDR3 comprises 13 residues. The CDR3 region has the DNA TGTGCCAGCCGACAGGGGCTACAAGAGACCCAGTACTTC. This codes for CASRQGLQETQYF.

V gene TRBV5-1 combines with J gene TRBJ1-1; D call uncertain. V was cut by 8 bases and J by 5 bases, with 10 bases left in between. CDR3 size: 11 residues. In germline, CDR1 is SGHRS, CDR2 YFSETQ. The CDR3 DNA follows: TGCGCCAGTGCCGGTGGGACTGAAGCTTTCTTT. Translated: CASAGGTEAFF.

The chain joins TRBV7-3 to TRBJ2-1, with D possibly being TRBD1 or TRBD2 (5 bases each). CDR3 length: 15 amino acids. Germline CDR1 SGHTA, CDR2 FQGTGA. Trimming left V 1 base short and J 7 bases short, with 14 bases between. CDR3 loop: CASSLNRDGENEQFF. As DNA, the CDR3 is TGTGCCAGCAGCTTAAACCGGGACGGGGAGAATGAGCAGTTCTTC.

The chain joins TRBV6-5 to TRBJ1-2; TRBD1 might be the D (6 bases). Per germline, CDR1 MNHEY and CDR2 SVGAGI. The CDR3 has 14 amino acids. V was pared by 0 bases and J by 8 bases, with 13 bases between. The CDR3 DNA reads as TGTGCCAGCAGTTACTCGATGGGGGGCCGGGGCTACACCTTC. It codes for CASSYSMGGRGYTF.

A few counts support this clone. This sequence joins TRBV2 and TRBJ1-5; D not resolved. The CDR3 consists of 13 residues. CDR1 SNHLY and CDR2 FYNNEI come from the germline V gene. The ends were cut back, 10 bases at V and 2 bases at J, with 12 bases in the middle. Here the CDR3 DNA reads TGTGCCACTATCAGGCTACGCAATCAGCCCCAGCATTTT. Protein: CATIRLRNQPQHF.

V usage is TRBV30 and J usage is TRBJ2-6; D is undetermined. This CDR3 has 16 residues. Trimming took 1 base from V and 2 from J, leaving 12 bases between them. Germline assignment: CDR1 GTSNPN and CDR2 SVGIG (reference sequence). This CDR3 is CAWSGLSLPGANVLTF. CDR3 nucleotides: TGTGCCTGGAGTGGGCTCTCCCTCCCTGGGGCCAACGTCCTGACTTTC.

A single count supports this clone. The chain links TRBV9 to TRBJ1-1; D gene uncertain. The V gene lost 0 bases and the J gene lost 1 base, with 4 bases spanning the gap. This CDR3 contains 13 residues. The germline V gene encodes CDR1 SGDLS and CDR2 YYNGEE. The CDR3 sequence is CASSVAQNTEAFF. DNA for the CDR3: TGTGCCAGCAGCGTAGCTCAGAACACTGAAGCTTTCTTT.

This chain joins TRBV11-2 and TRBJ1-1; perhaps TRBD1 as D (6 bases). This CDR3 comprises 14 residues. Germline V gene lookup returns CDR1 SGHAT and CDR2 FQNNGV. The V end was cut by 3 bases, the J end by 0 bases, with 8 bases between. The CDR3 coding sequence is TGTGCCAGCAGCTTCGGGGGCCTGAACACTGAAGCTTTCTTT. Translation gives CASSFGGLNTEAFF.

Only one count was recorded for this clone. V and J are TRBV5-1 and TRBJ2-3, with D possibly being TRBD1 or TRBD2 (5 bases each). Deletions cut 0 bases from V and 2 bases from J, with 16 bases between. The CDR3 covers 17 residues. CDR1 is SGHRS and CDR2 is YFSETQ in the germline V gene. In nucleotides, the CDR3 is TGCGCCAGCAGCTTGGAGTTCAGGGTTGACTACACAGATACGCAGTATTTT. Its translation is CASSLEFRVDYTDTQYF.

The chain's CDR3 is CASSLVGLLSSYEQYF. CDR3 DNA: TGTGCCAGCAGCTTGGTAGGGCTCCTAAGCTCCTACGAGCAGTACTTC. The chain employs TRBV5-6 and TRBJ2-7; D not certain. The ends were cut back, 0 bases at V and 0 bases at J, with 13 bases in the middle. Germline V gene lookup returns CDR1 SGHDT and CDR2 YYEEEE. The CDR3 has 16 residues.